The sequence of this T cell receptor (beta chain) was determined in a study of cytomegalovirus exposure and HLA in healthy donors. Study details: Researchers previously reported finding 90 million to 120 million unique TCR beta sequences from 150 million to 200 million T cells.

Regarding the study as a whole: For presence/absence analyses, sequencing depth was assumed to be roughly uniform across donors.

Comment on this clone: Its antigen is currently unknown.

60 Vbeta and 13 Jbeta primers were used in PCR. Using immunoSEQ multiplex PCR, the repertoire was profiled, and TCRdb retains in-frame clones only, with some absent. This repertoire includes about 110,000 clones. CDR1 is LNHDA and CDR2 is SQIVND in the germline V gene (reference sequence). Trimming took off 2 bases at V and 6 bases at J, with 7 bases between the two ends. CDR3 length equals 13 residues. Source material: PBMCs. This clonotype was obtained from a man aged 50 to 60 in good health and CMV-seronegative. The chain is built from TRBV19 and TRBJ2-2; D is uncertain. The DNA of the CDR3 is TGTGCCAGTAGTATATCAGGCCCCGGGGAGCTGTTTTTT. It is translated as CASSISGPGELFF.